Listed here are 10 T cell receptor beta chains from one sample, sequenced in a study of early T cells in non-severe SARS-CoV-2 infection. Via MiXCR, TCRdb re-called the 5' RACE reads, giving one row per CDR3 protein. The table records approximately 83,000 distinct CDR3 sequences, 11% to 15% of them present only once. Sequenced sample: whole blood. These TCRs come from an adult who was a healthcare worker with PCR-confirmed SARS-CoV-2 infection or an uninfected control (not recorded which).

The chain has TRBV12-3 or TRBV12-4 and TRBJ2-7; D could derive from TRBD1 or TRBD2 (6 bases each). V was pared by 6 bases and J by 9 bases, with 15 bases between. The CDR3 runs to 12 residues. The CDR3 nucleotides are TGTGCCAGCAGCCTTTCCGGGGGCCGGCAGTACTTC. This gives the protein CASSLSGGRQYF.

This clonotype has a count of ten or more. The chain combines TRBV6-4 with TRBJ1-2, with a weak D call TRBD1 (6 bases). The CDR3 is made up of 16 amino acids. Trimming took off 3 bases at V and 4 bases at J, with 18 bases between the two ends. Germline V gives CDR1 MRHNA, CDR2 SNTAGT. CDR3 DNA: TGTGCCAGCAGTGAACCCCCCCCGACAGGTGTCTATGGCTACACCTTC. It is translated as CASSEPPPTGVYGYTF.

The rearrangement links TRBV19 to TRBJ2-2; D uncertain. CDR1 is LNHDA, CDR2 SQIVND, per germline (reference sequence). The CDR3 has 11 residues. Trimming cost V 7 bases and J 4 bases, with 4 bases left between them. The CDR3 loop is CASKATGELFF. CDR3 DNA sequence: TGTGCCAGTAAAGCCACCGGGGAGCTGTTTTTT.

This clonotype was counted between two and nine times. The CDR3 here is CSARDRDRGVDNEQFF. The CDR3 bases are TGCAGTGCTAGAGATCGGGACAGGGGGGTCGACAATGAGCAGTTCTTC. The V and J genes are TRBV20-1 and TRBJ2-1, with TRBD1 matching 11 bases. V was clipped by 0 bases and J by 5 bases; unmatched bases: 6. The CDR3 spans 16 residues. Germline V lookup: CDR1 DFQATT, CDR2 SNEGSKA (reference sequence).

The V call is TRBV3-1, the J call TRBJ2-1; 16 bases agree with TRBD2. Germline V gives CDR1 LGHDT, CDR2 YNNKEL (reference sequence). The CDR3 has 18 amino acids. Germline trimming cut 4 bases from V and 6 bases from J; bases unmatched to any gene: 9. The CDR3 DNA follows: TGTGCCAGCAGCCTCCCGGGACTAGCGGGAGGGCCTGTCAATGAGCAGTTCTTC. Translated, it gives CASSLPGLAGGPVNEQFF.

The rearrangement uses TRBV10-2 and TRBJ2-7; the D gene could be TRBD1 or TRBD2 (5 bases each). Germline CDR1 is WSHSY and CDR2 is SAAADI. Trimming cost V 7 bases and J 3 bases, with 16 bases left between them. The CDR3 is 14 amino acids. CDR3 residues: CASTGQGSLYEQYF. The CDR3 region has the DNA TGCGCCAGCACGGGGCAGGGCTCCCTCTACGAGCAGTACTTC.

This clonotype was seen repeatedly, ten times or more. The rearrangement uses TRBV29-1 and TRBJ2-7, with 9 nucleotides matching TRBD1. The CDR3 runs to 14 residues. CDR1 SQVTM and CDR2 ANQGSEA come from the germline V gene. V trimming: 7 bases; J trimming: 2 bases; junction bases outside the gene matches: 9. The CDR3 sequence is CSALTGTGTYEQYF. DNA for the CDR3: TGCAGCGCCTTGACCGGGACAGGGACCTACGAGCAGTACTTC.

This clonotype has at least ten counts. J is TRBJ1-2 and V is TRBV28, with 8 bases aligning to TRBD1. Germline lookup yields CDR1 MDHEN and CDR2 SYDVKM. Losses at the gene ends were 6 bases for V and 7 bases for J; bases not matched to a gene: 7. CDR3 length equals 13 residues. The CDR3 is CASRRQGLSGYTF. In DNA, the CDR3 is TGTGCCAGCAGGCGACAGGGGCTCTCTGGCTACACCTTC.

This clonotype was seen only a few times. The rearrangement joins TRBV29-1 to TRBJ2-7, with a possible D match to TRBD2 (7 bases). V shed 4 bases and J shed 5 bases, with 24 bases lying between them. This CDR3 is 16 amino acids long. CDR1 and CDR2 from the germline V gene are SQVTM and ANQGSEA. The CDR3 bases are TGCAGCGTTGGTAAGGGGGGCGGGAGCAGATACAACGAGCAGTACTTC. This gives the protein CSVGKGGGSRYNEQYF.

V gene TRBV5-4 combines with J gene TRBJ2-1, with D tentatively TRBD2 (6 bases). Trimming removed 4 bases from V and 1 base from J, with 12 bases in between. In germline, CDR1 is SGHNT, CDR2 YYREEE (reference sequence). The CDR3 length is 15 residues. CDR3 in amino acids: CASSGTGRSYNEQFF. DNA for the CDR3: TGTGCCAGCAGCGGGACTGGGAGATCCTACAATGAGCAGTTCTTC.